This entry lists 29 T cell receptor beta chains sequenced from one sample in a study of regulatory T cells in long-lasting Graves disease. Time point defined: persistent/refractory GD, antithyroid drugs over 5 years with positive TRAb. Extracted RNA from PBMCs served as the source of the TCR library. Assembly of TCR beta libraries relied on iRepertoire HTBI primers together with Arm-PCR of CDR3 regions. One entry per CDR3 protein results from TCRdb running MiXCR on the multiplex PCR reads. The sample shows roughly 450,000 distinct CDR3 sequences, roughly 20% of them seen only once. The starting material was peripheral blood mononuclear cells (PBMCs), obtained when the disease was refractory, from a patient treated with antithyroid drugs. The receptors shown here come from a female donor with Graves disease.

This clonotype was recorded at least ten times. The gene calls are TRBV2 and TRBJ2-7; D may match TRBD1 or TRBD2 (6 bases each). The CDR3 is 16 amino acids. Between the trimmed V and J ends, which lost 2 bases and 5 bases, there was a span of 19 bases. CDR1 and CDR2 (germline): SNHLY, FYNNEI. DNA for the CDR3: TGTGCCAGCAGTGAATGGCTGGGGGGCAGGGGCCACGAGCAGTACTTC. Translation gives CASSEWLGGRGHEQYF.

As regards this clonotype: A clone one base away is much larger, so this may be a read error. The chain carries TRBV28 and TRBJ1-1; D unresolved. This CDR3 has 17 residues. The germline V gene has CDR1 MDHEN and CDR2 SYDVKM. V lost 1 base and J lost 0, with 15 bases in between. The DNA of the CDR3 is TGTGCCAGCAGTTTATCATCCCAGGACCACATGAACACTGAAGCTTTCTTT. It encodes CASSLSSQDHMNTEAFF.

This clonotype was recorded once. A much larger clone lies one base from this, so it may be a read error. This rearrangement joins TRBV12-3 or TRBV12-4 to TRBJ2-7; possibly TRBD1 for D (5 bases). The ends were cut back, 5 bases at V and 3 bases at J, with 17 bases in the middle. The CDR3 covers 15 residues. The CDR3 reads CASSISGPPGYEQYF. CDR3 nucleotide sequence: TGTGCCAGCAGTATCTCAGGGCCCCCTGGCTACGAGCAGTACTTC.

This clonotype occurred many times. The chain is built from TRBV28 and TRBJ2-5; D is perhaps TRBD2 (6 bases). Trimming removed 5 bases from V and 0 bases from J, with 7 bases in between. Germline CDR1 MDHEN, CDR2 SYDVKM. The CDR3 contains 13 residues. The CDR3: CASSRGYQETQYF. CDR3 nucleotides: TGTGCCAGCAGTCGGGGGTACCAAGAGACCCAGTACTTC.

The V call is TRBV6-1, the J call TRBJ2-5, with a weak D call TRBD2 (5 bases). Per the germline V gene, CDR1 is MNHNS and CDR2 is SASEGT. The CDR3 has 15 residues. V was shortened by 11 bases and J by 5 bases, with 24 bases between the two germline ends. CDR3 nucleotides: TGTGCCGCTGGCGGAGGATTAGATGCATGGGAGACCCAGTACTTC. Protein: CAAGGGLDAWETQYF.

This clonotype was counted between two and nine times. V gene TRBV5-1 combines with J gene TRBJ2-2, with no clear D. Germline CDR1 reads SGHRS; CDR2 reads YFSETQ. The ends were cut back, 0 bases at V and 7 bases at J, with 10 bases in the middle. CDR3 length equals 14 residues. Here the CDR3 reads CASSLDMGIGELFF. The CDR3 DNA sequence: TGCGCCAGCAGCTTGGACATGGGGATCGGGGAGCTGTTTTTT.

This clonotype was seen many times. The chain joins TRBV28 to TRBJ2-4, with D unclear. This CDR3 is 13 amino acids long. From germline, CDR1 is MDHEN and CDR2 SYDVKM. V dropped 1 base and J dropped 6 bases, with 7 bases sitting between them. The DNA of the CDR3 is TGTGCCAGCAGTTTATTTTCAGGAAACATTCAGTACTTC. Protein product: CASSLFSGNIQYF.

The sample holds a few counts of this clonotype. This sequence joins TRBV5-6 and TRBJ2-5, with D perhaps matching TRBD2 (7 bases). The V gene's germline CDR1 is SGHDT and CDR2 YYEEEE. The length of the CDR3 is 15 residues. Trimming stripped 4 bases from V and 3 bases from J, with 16 bases between. The CDR3 sequence is CASSRPGAGEETQYF. The CDR3 coding sequence is TGTGCCAGCAGCCGACCGGGGGCGGGAGAAGAGACCCAGTACTTC.

The table lists this clonotype with a few counts. The CDR3 sequence: CASSRKRVSGELFF. CDR3 in DNA: TGTGCCAGCAGCCGAAAGAGAGTGAGCGGGGAGCTGTTTTTT. The rearrangement joins TRBV3-1 to TRBJ2-2, with no clear D. The CDR3 totals 14 residues. Looked up from germline, CDR1 is LGHDT and CDR2 is YNNKEL (reference sequence). The V end was cut by 4 bases, the J end by 7 bases, with 13 bases between.

The chain couples TRBV24-1 to TRBJ2-4; perhaps TRBD1 as D (6 bases). The CDR3 sequence is 13 residues long. Trimming took 7 bases from V and 1 from J, leaving 7 bases between them. Looked up from germline, CDR1 is KGHDR and CDR2 is SFDVKD. DNA of the CDR3: TGTGCCACCAGCACAGGGGCCAAAAACATTCAGTACTTC. Its translation: CATSTGAKNIQYF.

The sample holds many counts of this clonotype. The rearrangement joins TRBV24-1 to TRBJ2-5, with 8 nucleotides matching TRBD2. V lost 7 bases and J lost 1; bases outside the gene matches: 7. The CDR3 sequence is 15 residues long. Germline CDR1 and CDR2: KGHDR and SFDVKD. CDR3: CATRRGSGTQETQYF. The CDR3 nucleotides read TGTGCCACCAGGCGGGGTAGCGGGACCCAAGAGACCCAGTACTTC.

This clonotype was seen many times. The CDR3 here is CSVERGSQETQYF. As DNA, the CDR3 is TGCAGCGTGGAGAGGGGGTCCCAAGAGACCCAGTACTTC. The chain has TRBV29-1 and TRBJ2-5; maybe TRBD1 (6 bases). V lost 6 bases and J 1 base, leaving 12 bases between the germline ends. This CDR3 contains 13 residues. In germline, CDR1 is SQVTM, CDR2 ANQGSEA.

Turning to this clonotype: A far more abundant clone sits one base away, making this likely a read error. The conserved phenylalanine or tryptophan normally closing the CDR3 is absent here, so this likely arose from a read error. The J gene is TRBJ2-7, the V gene TRBV6-2 or TRBV6-3; maybe TRBD1 (7 bases). Per the germline V gene, CDR1 is MNHEY and CDR2 is SVGEGT. The ends were cut back, 5 bases at V and 0 bases at J, with 14 bases in the middle. The length of the CDR3 is 15 residues. The CDR3 nucleotides read TGTGCCAGCAGTGTATCGGGGGACAGCTCCTACGAGCAGTACCTC. Encoded protein: CASSVSGDSSYEQYL.

The J gene is TRBJ1-1, the V gene TRBV6-1; D not certain. The CDR3 has 17 residues. Germline CDR1 MNHNS, CDR2 SASEGT. V dropped 5 bases and J dropped 6 bases, with 25 bases sitting between them. CDR3 in DNA: TGTGCCAGCAGTCCCAAGGGAGGCGGACCCCGAAACCCTGAAGCTTTCTTT. This gives the protein CASSPKGGGPRNPEAFF.

This clonotype came up once. The germline gene is not matched at one end of the junction; a read error may be the cause. V gene TRBV10-3 combines with J gene TRBJ1-2; 11 positions agree with TRBD1. Germline V gene lookup returns CDR1 ENHRY and CDR2 SYGVKD. This CDR3 is built from 15 residues. DNA of the CDR3: TGTGCCATTGCGCAGGGGACAGGGGGTAACTATAGCTACACCTTC. This sequence encodes CAIAQGTGGNYSYTF.

CDR3 DNA: TGCAGTGCTATCTACGGGGGAGGGAGCAATCAGCCCCAGCATTTT. It codes for CSAIYGGGSNQPQHF. The chain employs TRBV20-1 and TRBJ1-5; the D gene is possibly TRBD1 (5 bases). Germline V gene lookup returns CDR1 DFQATT and CDR2 SNEGSKA (reference sequence). The CDR3 consists of 15 residues. V lost 4 bases and J 1 base, leaving 14 bases between the germline ends.

The sample holds many counts of this clonotype. The genes are TRBV6-5 and TRBJ2-7; perhaps TRBD1 as D (7 bases). CDR3 length: 14 residues. V was clipped by 3 bases and J by 0 bases, with 9 bases between them. From germline, CDR1 is MNHEY and CDR2 SVGAGI. CDR3 residues: CASSYQGGSYEQYF. The CDR3 DNA reads TGTGCCAGCAGTTATCAGGGGGGCTCCTACGAGCAGTACTTC.

The CDR3 reads CATSSPTGDPYGYTF. Here the CDR3 DNA reads TGTGCCACCAGCAGCCCGACAGGGGACCCCTATGGCTACACCTTC. This chain uses TRBV15 with TRBJ1-2; 8 bases fit TRBD1. Germline V CDR1 and CDR2: LNHNV, YYDKDF (reference sequence). V lost 3 bases, J lost 4 bases, and 7 bases stayed unmatched. This CDR3 has 15 residues.

The J gene is TRBJ2-1, the V gene TRBV25-1, with 9 positions matching TRBD1. The CDR3 runs to 18 residues. V shed 3 bases and J 5 bases; nucleotides not matched to a gene: 14. CDR1 and CDR2 (germline): MGHDK, SYGVNS. CDR3 region: CASSEPIQDRGNNNEQFF. CDR3 DNA: TGTGCCAGCAGTGAGCCAATTCAGGACAGGGGAAATAACAATGAGCAGTTCTTC.

This clonotype was picked up many times. The rearrangement joins TRBV28 to TRBJ2-7; either TRBD1 or TRBD2 may supply D (5 bases each). Deletions cut 3 bases from V and 0 bases from J, with 15 bases between. In germline, CDR1 is MDHEN, CDR2 SYDVKM. This CDR3 is 16 amino acids long. In DNA form, the CDR3 reads TGTGCCAGCAGTTTGAGAAGGGGACGGGACTCCTACGAGCAGTACTTC. Translated: CASSLRRGRDSYEQYF.

This clonotype was recorded at least ten times. This chain joins TRBV28 and TRBJ1-5; D call uncertain. The ends were cut back, 9 bases at V and 11 bases at J, with 14 bases in the middle. The CDR3 sequence is 11 residues long. The germline CDR1 and CDR2 sequences are MDHEN and SYDVKM. The CDR3 reads CARSVLLAQHF. DNA of the CDR3: TGTGCCAGGTCAGTTCTACTAGCCCAGCATTTT. The variable domain in full, completed from reference TRBV28 and TRBJ1-5, reads DVKVTQSSRYLVKRTGEKVFLECVQDMDHENMFWYRQDPGLGLRLIYFSYDVKMKEKGDIPEGYSVSREKKERFSLILESASTNQTSMYLCARSVLLAQHFGDGTRLSIL.

This clonotype occurred many times. V gene TRBV5-4 combines with J gene TRBJ2-1; perhaps TRBD2 as D (6 bases). The CDR3 runs 12 residues. Trimming left V 2 bases short and J 8 bases short, with 8 bases between. From germline, CDR1 is SGHNT and CDR2 YYREEE (reference sequence). CDR3: CASSLGGDEQFF. The CDR3 nucleotides are TGTGCCAGCAGCTTAGGAGGGGATGAGCAGTTCTTC.

This clonotype was seen a handful of times. V is TRBV5-1 and J is TRBJ2-7; a weak D match, TRBD1 (5 bases). This CDR3 comprises 15 residues. V lost 7 bases, J lost 1 base, and 18 bases lay in between. CDR1 and CDR2 from the germline V gene are SGHRS and YFSETQ. CDR3 protein: CASGLGQGVSYEQYF. The CDR3 nucleotides read TGCGCCAGCGGGTTAGGGCAGGGTGTTTCCTACGAGCAGTACTTC.

This clonotype occurred a few times. The V call is TRBV10-3, the J call TRBJ2-7; D uncertain. Germline V CDR1 and CDR2: ENHRY, SYGVKD. The CDR3 contains 16 residues. With 0 bases removed from V and 6 bases from J, the gap between germline ends came to 18 bases. The CDR3, as DNA: TGTGCCATCAGTGAGTCACTACGAGGACCGTACGGCGAGCAGTACTTC. Protein sequence: CAISESLRGPYGEQYF.

There are a few counts of this clonotype. The chain employs TRBV6-1 and TRBJ2-7; tentative D call: TRBD2 (6 bases). Germline CDR1 is MNHNS and CDR2 is SASEGT. The CDR3 has 12 residues. Deletions cut 6 bases from V and 1 base from J, with 7 bases between. The CDR3 DNA reads as TGTGCCAGCAGGGACTATTCCTACGAGCAGTACTTC. Translated, it gives CASRDYSYEQYF.

Here the CDR3 DNA reads TGTGCCAGCAGCTGGGGGACAGGATCCACTGAAGCTTTCTTT. This encodes CASSWGTGSTEAFF. The V call is TRBV5-4, the J call TRBJ1-1, with 8 bases that match TRBD1. The CDR3 totals 14 residues. V shed 3 bases, J shed 4 bases, and the junction held 5 bases outside the gene matches. Germline loops: CDR1 SGHNT, CDR2 YYREEE (reference sequence).

In its sample, this clonotype was seen a few times. The chain couples TRBV9 to TRBJ2-4; a weak D match, TRBD1 (6 bases). Germline CDR1 SGDLS, CDR2 YYNGEE. The V and J ends lost 0 bases and 5 bases respectively, with 15 bases between them. The CDR3 length is 16 residues. The CDR3 DNA reads as TGTGCCAGCAGCGTAGGGGACATGGGGGCGGAAAACATTCAGTACTTC. Residues: CASSVGDMGAENIQYF. The full variable domain, its missing parts supplied by reference TRBV9 and TRBJ2-4, is DSGVTQTPKHLITATGQRVTLRCSPRSGDLSVYWYQQSLDQGLQFLIQYYNGEERAKGNILERFSAQQFPDLHSELNLSSLELGDSALYFCASSVGDMGAENIQYFGAGTRLSVL.

This clonotype has more than one count but fewer than ten. CDR3 protein: CATSSTSYEQYF. In nucleotides, the CDR3 is TGTGCCACCAGCAGTACATCCTACGAGCAGTACTTC. V is TRBV15 and J is TRBJ2-7; no definite D call. Trimming removed 3 bases from V and 1 base from J, with 4 bases in between. Per germline, CDR1 LNHNV and CDR2 YYDKDF (reference sequence). CDR3 length: 12 residues.

The CDR3 reads CASSLGDPAYGYTF. The CDR3 nucleotides read TGTGCCAGCAGTTTAGGGGACCCCGCCTATGGCTACACCTTC. The chain joins TRBV27 to TRBJ1-2, with TRBD1 as a possible D gene (5 bases). Deletions cut 2 bases from V and 4 bases from J, with 11 bases between. In germline, CDR1 is MNHEY, CDR2 SMNVEV (reference sequence). The CDR3 contains 14 residues.